This T cell receptor (beta chain) was captured in a study of blood T cell repertoires in COVID-19 (dated by TCRdb to the early 2020s). Turning to the overall study: Samples covering the acute and convalescent phases of COVID-19 were provided by collaborators in the United States, Italy and Spain. The repertoires were released in a freely available public database meant as a resource for research on the immune response to SARS-CoV-2. Deeply sampled blood TCRbeta repertoires from subjects exposed to, actively infected with, or recovered from COVID-19 were included in the dataset. The prospective study material was composed of cDNA or gDNA derived from T cells, B-cell-depleted T cells, or PBMCs. Samples came from the ongoing ImmuneRACE study (first 160 participants) plus 1,254 subjects from 6 global collaborators. Where HLA class I and class II types were available, the types were taken from metadata supplied by the sample provider, not from assay-based typing. Nearly every sample came with metadata listing a de-identified subject ID, COVID-19 status, age in years and sex.

The paper's findings and limits, for the study overall: Clinical and demographic metadata were provided uncurated, with the amount varying by source and participant.

Measured from the cysteine to the phenylalanine, the CDR3 is 14 residues long. Just CDR3 DNA is preserved here, 42 bases in frame from base 1. After removal of 8 bases from V and 5 bases from J, the junction retains 6 bases not matched to a gene. As encoded in the germline V gene, CDR1 is KGHSH while CDR2 is LQKENI. The immunoSEQ Assay, a bias-controlled multiplex PCR, was used to amplify TCRbeta CDR3 regions from genomic DNA. From the authors' description of their analysis: Within the assay, amplification of reference gene primers was used to estimate how many nucleated cells each sample contained. To quantify the absolute abundance of each unique TCRbeta CDR3 rearrangement, sequence reads were collapsed and filtered. For each sample, productive Simpson clonality was calculated by taking the square root of Simpson's diversity index across productive rearrangements. The immuneACCESS repertoire file appears here via TCRdb, limited to in-frame rearrangements. These files lack a portion of the clones; in checked studies, under half of the deficit traces to unresolved V genes, and the cause of the others is not known. The D gene and trimming were derived from the DNA, and the V and J assignments and clone size from that table. This sample lists some 150,000 clones; roughly 87% were detected once. The ten largest account for just under 0.95% of the sample.

The collaborating institutions used their own protocols to collect whole blood in K2EDTA tubes. Collaborator samples were shipped for TCRbeta analysis as frozen whole blood, isolated PBMCs, or DNA extracted from either sample type. With regard to this clone: No antigen is known for it. The input lacks base qualities; no much larger clone sits a single base away.

The sample consisted of peripheral blood. This sequence was found in a woman in her forties or fifties with acute or convalescent COVID-19. The receptor chain draws on TRBV18 and TRBJ2-1; the central 10 bases match TRBD2. This receptor has the CDR3 CASQTSGAHNEQFF. At the DNA level, the sequence is TGTGCCAGCCAAACTAGCGGGGCACACAATGAGCAGTTCTTC.